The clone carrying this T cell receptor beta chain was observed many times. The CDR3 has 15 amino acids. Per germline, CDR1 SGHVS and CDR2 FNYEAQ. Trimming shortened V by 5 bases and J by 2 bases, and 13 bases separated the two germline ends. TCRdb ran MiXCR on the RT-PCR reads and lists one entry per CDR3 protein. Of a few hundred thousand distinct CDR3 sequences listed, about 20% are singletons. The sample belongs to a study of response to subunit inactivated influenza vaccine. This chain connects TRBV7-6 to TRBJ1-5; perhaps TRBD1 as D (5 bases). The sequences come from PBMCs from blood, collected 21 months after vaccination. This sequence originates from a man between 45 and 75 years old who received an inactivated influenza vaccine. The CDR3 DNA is TGTGCCAGCAGCCCTGCAGGGAGAGGCAATCAGCCCCAGCATTTT. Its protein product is CASSPAGRGNQPQHF.